Below, one T cell receptor beta chain is given with its context. Its antigen is as yet unknown. In TCRdb, the 5' RACE reads were re-called with MiXCR into one record per CDR3 protein. The sample includes hundreds of thousands of distinct CDR3 sequences, 15% to 20% of them seen just once. The sample comes from a study of T-cell memory formation after mild COVID-19. Overall study: The study found TCR clusters largely donor specific. Broader study findings: Day 15 to 85 contracting clones showed balanced CD4/CD8; later expanders leaned CD4+. CD4+ clones that contracted lay mainly in CM and EM; CD8+ ones lay in EMRA.

Sequencing was performed on PBMCs or a T cell subset sorted from them (not recorded which). The sequence came from a man aged 18 to 30 who had mild COVID-19 (a few samples of this study predate the infection). Cell type and time point are not known.

The CDR3: CASSYRTGYFTGANVLTF. DNA of the CDR3: TGTGCCAGCAGTTACCGGACAGGGTACTTTACTGGGGCCAACGTCCTGACTTTC. The rearrangement joins TRBV6-6 to TRBJ2-6, with 8 bases identical to TRBD1. Germline CDR1 and CDR2: MNHNY and SVGAGI (reference sequence). This CDR3 contains 18 residues. The V and J ends lost 2 bases and 2 bases, in that order; junction bases with no gene match: 8.